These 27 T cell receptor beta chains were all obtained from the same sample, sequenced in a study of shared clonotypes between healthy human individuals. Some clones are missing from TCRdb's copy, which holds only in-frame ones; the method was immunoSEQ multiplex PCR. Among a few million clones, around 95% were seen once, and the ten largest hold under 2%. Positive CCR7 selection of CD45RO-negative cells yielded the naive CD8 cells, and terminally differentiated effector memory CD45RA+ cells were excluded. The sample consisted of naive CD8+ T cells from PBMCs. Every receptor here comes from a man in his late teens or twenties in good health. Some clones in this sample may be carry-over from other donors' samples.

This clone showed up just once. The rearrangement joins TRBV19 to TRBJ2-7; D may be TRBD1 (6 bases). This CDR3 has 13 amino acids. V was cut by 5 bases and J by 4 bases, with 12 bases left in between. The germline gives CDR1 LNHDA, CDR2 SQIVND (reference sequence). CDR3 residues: CASSAGQIYEQYF. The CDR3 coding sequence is TGTGCCAGTAGTGCCGGACAGATATACGAGCAGTACTTC.

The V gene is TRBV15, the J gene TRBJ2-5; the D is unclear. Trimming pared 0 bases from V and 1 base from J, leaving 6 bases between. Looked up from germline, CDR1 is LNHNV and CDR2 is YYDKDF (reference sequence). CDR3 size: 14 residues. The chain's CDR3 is CATSRDPSQETQYF. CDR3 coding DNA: TGTGCCACCAGCAGAGATCCGAGCCAAGAGACCCAGTACTTC.

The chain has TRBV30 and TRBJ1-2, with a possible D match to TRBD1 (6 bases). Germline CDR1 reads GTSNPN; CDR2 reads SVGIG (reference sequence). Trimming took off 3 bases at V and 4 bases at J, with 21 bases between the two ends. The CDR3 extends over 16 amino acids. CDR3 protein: CAWSYPRGGDSYGYTF. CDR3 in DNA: TGTGCCTGGAGCTATCCGCGGGGGGGCGATTCCTATGGCTACACCTTC.

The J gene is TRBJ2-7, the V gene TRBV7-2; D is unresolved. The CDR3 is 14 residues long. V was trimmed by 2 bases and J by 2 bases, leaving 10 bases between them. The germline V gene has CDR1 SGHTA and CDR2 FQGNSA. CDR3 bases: TGTGCCAGCAGCTTATCCCCACAAGCCTACGAGCAGTACTTC. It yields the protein CASSLSPQAYEQYF.

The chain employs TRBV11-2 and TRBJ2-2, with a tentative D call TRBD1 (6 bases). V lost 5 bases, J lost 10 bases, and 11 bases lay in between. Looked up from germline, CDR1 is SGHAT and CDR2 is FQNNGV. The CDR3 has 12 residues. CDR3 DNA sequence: TGTGCCAGCAGCGCGAGGGGGACGGAGCTGTTTTTT. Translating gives CASSARGTELFF.

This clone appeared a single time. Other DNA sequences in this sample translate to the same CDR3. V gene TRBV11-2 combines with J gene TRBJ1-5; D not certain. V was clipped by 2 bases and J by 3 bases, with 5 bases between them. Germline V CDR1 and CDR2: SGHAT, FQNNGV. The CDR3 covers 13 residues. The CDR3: CASSLWVNQPQHF. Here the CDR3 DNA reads TGTGCCAGCAGCTTATGGGTCAATCAGCCCCAGCATTTT.

CDR3 protein: CSVTLQGTYEQYF. CDR3 nucleotides: TGCAGCGTTACCTTACAGGGGACGTACGAGCAGTACTTC. This sequence joins TRBV29-1 and TRBJ2-7, with TRBD1 identical over 7 bases. The CDR3 sequence is 13 residues long. CDR1 is SQVTM and CDR2 is ANQGSEA in the germline V gene. V shed 5 bases and J 4 bases; nucleotides not matched to a gene: 8.

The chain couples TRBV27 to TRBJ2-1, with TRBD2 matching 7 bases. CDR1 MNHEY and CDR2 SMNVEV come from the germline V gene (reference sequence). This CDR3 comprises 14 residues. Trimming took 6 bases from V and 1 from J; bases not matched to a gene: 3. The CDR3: CASSPGLSYNEQFF. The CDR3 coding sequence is TGTGCCAGCAGCCCGGGACTATCCTACAATGAGCAGTTCTTC.

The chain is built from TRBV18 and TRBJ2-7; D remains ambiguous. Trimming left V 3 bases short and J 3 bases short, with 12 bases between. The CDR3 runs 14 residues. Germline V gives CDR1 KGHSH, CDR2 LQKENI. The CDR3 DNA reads TGTGCCAGCTCACCCAGCGATCCCTTCTACGAGCAGTACTTC. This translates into CASSPSDPFYEQYF.

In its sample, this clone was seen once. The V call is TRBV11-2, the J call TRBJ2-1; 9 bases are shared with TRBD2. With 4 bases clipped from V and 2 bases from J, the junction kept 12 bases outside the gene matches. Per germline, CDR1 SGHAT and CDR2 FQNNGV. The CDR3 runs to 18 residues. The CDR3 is CASSSERGLAGPYNEQFF. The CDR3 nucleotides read TGTGCCAGCAGCTCCGAGCGGGGGCTAGCGGGACCCTACAATGAGCAGTTCTTC.

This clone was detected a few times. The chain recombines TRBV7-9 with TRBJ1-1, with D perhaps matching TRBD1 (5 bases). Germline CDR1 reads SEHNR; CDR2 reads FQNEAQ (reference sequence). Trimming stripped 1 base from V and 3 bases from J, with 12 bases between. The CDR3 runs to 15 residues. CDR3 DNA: TGTGCCAGCAGCTTAGAGCCAGGGTGGGACACTGAAGCTTTCTTT. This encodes CASSLEPGWDTEAFF.

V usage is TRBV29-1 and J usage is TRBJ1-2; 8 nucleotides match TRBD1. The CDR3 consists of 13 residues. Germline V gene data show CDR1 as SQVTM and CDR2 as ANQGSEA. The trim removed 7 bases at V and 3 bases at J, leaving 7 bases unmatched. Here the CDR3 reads CSARPQGDYGYTF. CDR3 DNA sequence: TGCAGCGCCCGACCACAGGGGGACTATGGCTACACCTTC.

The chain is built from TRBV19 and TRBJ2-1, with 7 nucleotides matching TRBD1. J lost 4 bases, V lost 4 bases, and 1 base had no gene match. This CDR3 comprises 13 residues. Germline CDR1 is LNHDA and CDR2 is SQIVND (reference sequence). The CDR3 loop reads CASSKTGYNEQFF. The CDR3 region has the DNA TGTGCCAGTAGTAAGACAGGGTACAATGAGCAGTTCTTC. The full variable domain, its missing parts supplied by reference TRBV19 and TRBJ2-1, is DGGITQSPKYLFRKEGQNVTLSCEQNLNHDAMYWYRQDPGQGLRLIYYSQIVNDFQKGDIAEGYSVSREKKESFPLTVTSAQKNPTAFYLCASSKTGYNEQFFGPGTRLTVL.

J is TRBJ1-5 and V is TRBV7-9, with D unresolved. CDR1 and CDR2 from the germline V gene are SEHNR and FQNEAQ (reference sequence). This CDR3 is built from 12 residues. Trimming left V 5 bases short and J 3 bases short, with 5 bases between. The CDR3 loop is CASSETNQPQHF. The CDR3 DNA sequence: TGTGCCAGCAGCGAAACCAATCAGCCCCAGCATTTT. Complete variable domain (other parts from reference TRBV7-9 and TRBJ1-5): DTGVSQNPRHKITKRGQNVTFRCDPISEHNRLYWYRQTLGQGPEFLTYFQNEAQLEKSRLLSDRFSAERPKGSFSTLEIQRTEQGDSAMYLCASSETNQPQHFGDGTRLSIL.

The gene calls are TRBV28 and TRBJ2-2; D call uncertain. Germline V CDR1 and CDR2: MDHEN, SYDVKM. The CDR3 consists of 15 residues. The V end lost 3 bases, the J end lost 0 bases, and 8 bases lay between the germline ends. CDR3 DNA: TGTGCCAGCAGTTTGCAGTACTCGAACACCGGGGAGCTGTTTTTT. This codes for CASSLQYSNTGELFF. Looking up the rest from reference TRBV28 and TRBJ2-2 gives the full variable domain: DVKVTQSSRYLVKRTGEKVFLECVQDMDHENMFWYRQDPGLGLRLIYFSYDVKMKEKGDIPEGYSVSREKKERFSLILESASTNQTSMYLCASSLQYSNTGELFFGEGSRLTVL.

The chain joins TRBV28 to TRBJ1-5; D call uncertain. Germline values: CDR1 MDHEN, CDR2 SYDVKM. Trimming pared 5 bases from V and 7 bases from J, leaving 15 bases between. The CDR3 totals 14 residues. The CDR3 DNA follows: TGTGCCAGCAGTCCAGTTCAAAGCGGGCAGCCCCAGCATTTT. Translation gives CASSPVQSGQPQHF. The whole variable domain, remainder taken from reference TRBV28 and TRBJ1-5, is DVKVTQSSRYLVKRTGEKVFLECVQDMDHENMFWYRQDPGLGLRLIYFSYDVKMKEKGDIPEGYSVSREKKERFSLILESASTNQTSMYLCASSPVQSGQPQHFGDGTRLSIL.

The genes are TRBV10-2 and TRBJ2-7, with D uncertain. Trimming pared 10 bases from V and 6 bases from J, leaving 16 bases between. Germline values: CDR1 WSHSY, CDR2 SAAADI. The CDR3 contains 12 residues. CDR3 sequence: CATQWDTSEQYF. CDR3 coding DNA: TGCGCCACCCAATGGGATACGAGCGAGCAGTACTTC.

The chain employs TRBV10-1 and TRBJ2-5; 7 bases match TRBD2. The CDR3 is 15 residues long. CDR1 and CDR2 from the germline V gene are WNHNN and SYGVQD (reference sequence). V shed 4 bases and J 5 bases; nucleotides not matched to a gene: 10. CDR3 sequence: CASSVSLGGMETQYF. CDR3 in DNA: TGCGCCAGCAGTGTTTCTCTGGGAGGGATGGAGACCCAGTACTTC.

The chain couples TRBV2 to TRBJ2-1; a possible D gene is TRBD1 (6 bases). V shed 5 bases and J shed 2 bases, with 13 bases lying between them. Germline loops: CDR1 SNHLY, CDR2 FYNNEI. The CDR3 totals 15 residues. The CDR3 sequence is CASSSFRTAYNEQFF. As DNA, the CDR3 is TGTGCCAGCAGTTCCTTCCGGACAGCCTACAATGAGCAGTTCTTC.

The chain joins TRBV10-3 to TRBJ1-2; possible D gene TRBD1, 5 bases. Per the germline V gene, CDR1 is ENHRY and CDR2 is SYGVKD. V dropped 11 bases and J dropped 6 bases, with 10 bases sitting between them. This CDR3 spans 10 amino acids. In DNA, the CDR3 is TGTGCCGCTCGGGGGAATGGCTACACCTTC. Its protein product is CAARGNGYTF.

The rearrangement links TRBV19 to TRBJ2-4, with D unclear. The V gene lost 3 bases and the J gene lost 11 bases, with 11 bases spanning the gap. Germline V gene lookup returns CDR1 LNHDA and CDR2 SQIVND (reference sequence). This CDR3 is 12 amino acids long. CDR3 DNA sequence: TGTGCCAGTAGTATTCACCCTTCGGTTCAGTACTTC. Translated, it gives CASSIHPSVQYF.

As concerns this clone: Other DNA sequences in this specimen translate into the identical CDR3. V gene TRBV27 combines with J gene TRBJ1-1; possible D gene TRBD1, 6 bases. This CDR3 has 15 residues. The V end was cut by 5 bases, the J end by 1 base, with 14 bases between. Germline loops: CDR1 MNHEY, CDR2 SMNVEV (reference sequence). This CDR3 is CASSSPRGGNTEAFF. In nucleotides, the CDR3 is TGTGCCAGCAGTAGCCCCAGGGGAGGGAACACTGAAGCTTTCTTT.

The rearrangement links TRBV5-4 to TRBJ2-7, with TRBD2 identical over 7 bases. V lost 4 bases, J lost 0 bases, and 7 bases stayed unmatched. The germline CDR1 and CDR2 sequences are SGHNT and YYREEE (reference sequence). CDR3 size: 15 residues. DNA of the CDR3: TGTGCCAGCAGCCCTGGGCGGGGGTTCTCCTACGAGCAGTACTTC. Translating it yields CASSPGRGFSYEQYF. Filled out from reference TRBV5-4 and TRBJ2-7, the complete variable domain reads ETGVTQSPTHLIKTRGQQVTLRCSSQSGHNTVSWYQQALGQGPQFIFQYYREEENGRGNFPPRFSGLQFPNYSSELNVNALELDDSALYLCASSPGRGFSYEQYFGPGTRLTVT.

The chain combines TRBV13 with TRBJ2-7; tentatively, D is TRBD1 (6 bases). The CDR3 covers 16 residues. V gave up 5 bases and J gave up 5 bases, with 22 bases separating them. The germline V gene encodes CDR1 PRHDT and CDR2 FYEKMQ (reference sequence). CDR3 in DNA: TGTGCCAGCAGCCAAAACAGGGCCCTAGTCTCTCACGAGCAGTACTTC. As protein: CASSQNRALVSHEQYF.

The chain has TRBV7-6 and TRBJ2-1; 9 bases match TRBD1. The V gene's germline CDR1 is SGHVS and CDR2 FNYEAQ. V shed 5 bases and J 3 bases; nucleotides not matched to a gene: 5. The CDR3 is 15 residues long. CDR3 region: CASSQGQGIYNEQFF. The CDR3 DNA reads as TGTGCCAGCAGCCAGGGACAGGGAATCTACAATGAGCAGTTCTTC. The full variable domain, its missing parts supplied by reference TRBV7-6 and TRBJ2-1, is GAGVSQSPRYKVTKRGQDVALRCDPISGHVSLYWYRQALGQGPEFLTYFNYEAQQDKSGLPNDRFSAERPEGSISTLTIQRTEQRDSAMYRCASSQGQGIYNEQFFGPGTRLTVL.

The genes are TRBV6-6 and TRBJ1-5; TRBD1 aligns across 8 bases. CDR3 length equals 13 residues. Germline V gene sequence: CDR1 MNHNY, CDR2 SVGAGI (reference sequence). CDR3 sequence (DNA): TGTGCATCGGAGCAGGGGGCGAATCAGCCCCAGCATTTT. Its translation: CASEQGANQPQHF.

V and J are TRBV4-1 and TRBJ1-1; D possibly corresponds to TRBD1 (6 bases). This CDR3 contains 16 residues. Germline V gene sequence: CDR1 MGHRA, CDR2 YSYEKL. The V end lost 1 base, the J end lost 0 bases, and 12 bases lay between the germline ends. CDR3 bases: TGCGCCAGCAGCCAAGTTAACAGGGACATGAACACTGAAGCTTTCTTT. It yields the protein CASSQVNRDMNTEAFF.